A single sample is the source of the 28 T cell receptor beta chains below, sequenced in a study of T cell repertoires in cytomegalovirus infection. TCRdb itself ran the reads through MiXCR, one entry per CDR3 protein. The table records 310,000 or so distinct CDR3 sequences, about 25% of them present only once. Their cognate antigens are unknown. The specimen was cultured PBMCs, collected from culture after CMV antigen stimulation. The receptors stem from a human donor in good health (CMV status not recorded). Some clones in this sample may be carry-over from other donors' samples.

V is TRBV7-8 and J is TRBJ1-2, with D possibly matching TRBD1 (5 bases). CDR3 size: 15 residues. Germline V gene lookup returns CDR1 SGHVS and CDR2 FQNEAQ. Trimming left V 5 bases short and J 4 bases short, with 17 bases between. CDR3 residues: CASSPTPAGPYGYTF. DNA for the CDR3: TGTGCCAGCAGCCCCACACCGGCAGGGCCCTATGGCTACACCTTC.

The V and J genes are TRBV12-3 or TRBV12-4 and TRBJ2-5, with a tentative D call TRBD1 (6 bases). The CDR3 consists of 16 residues. V gave up 3 bases and J gave up 7 bases, with 21 bases separating them. CDR3 residues: CASSFVGTTFNMTQYF. As DNA, the CDR3 is TGTGCCAGCAGTTTTGTGGGGACAACGTTTAACATGACCCAGTACTTC.

This clonotype was counted many times. DNA of the CDR3: TGTGCCAGCAGCTCAGGGGTTGTCGGACTAGGGGAGACCCAGTACTTC. Amino acid sequence: CASSSGVVGLGETQYF. The V gene is TRBV7-2, the J gene TRBJ2-5, with D perhaps TRBD2 (7 bases). The V gene lost 4 bases and the J gene lost 5 bases, with 20 bases spanning the gap. Germline assignment: CDR1 SGHTA and CDR2 FQGNSA. CDR3 size: 16 residues. Full variable domain (rest looked up from reference TRBV7-2 and TRBJ2-5): GAGVSQSPSNKVTEKGKDVELRCDPISGHTALYWYRQSLGQGLEFLIYFQGNSAPDKSGLPSDRFSAERTGGSVSTLTIQRTQQEDSAVYLCASSSGVVGLGETQYFGPGTRLLVL.

This chain joins TRBV5-1 and TRBJ2-5; D is possibly TRBD1 (6 bases). The CDR3 length is 17 residues. Trimming took 0 bases from V and 1 from J, leaving 16 bases between them. CDR1 and CDR2 from the germline V gene are SGHRS and YFSETQ. The CDR3 DNA is TGCGCCAGCAGCTTGGAAGACCATGCAGGGGCCCAAGAGACCCAGTACTTC. Encoded protein: CASSLEDHAGAQETQYF.

The gene calls are TRBV6-5 and TRBJ2-2; TRBD1 might be the D (5 bases). The V gene lost 4 bases and the J gene lost 5 bases, with 8 bases spanning the gap. Germline values: CDR1 MNHEY, CDR2 SVGAGI. This CDR3 spans 13 amino acids. The CDR3: CASSSGRTGELFF. In DNA, the CDR3 is TGTGCCAGCAGTTCAGGGCGGACCGGGGAGCTGTTTTTT.

For this clonotype: A read error is possible here, since a much larger clone lies one base away. The chain has TRBV4-1 and TRBJ1-1; D might be TRBD1 (5 bases). V shed 1 base and J shed 5 bases, with 8 bases lying between them. CDR3 size: 13 residues. Germline lookup yields CDR1 MGHRA and CDR2 YSYEKL. CDR3 in DNA: TGCGCCAGCAGCCAAGCAGGGCGGACTGAAGCTTTCTTT. Its protein is CASSQAGRTEAFF.

This clonotype was seen a few times. The J gene is TRBJ2-3, the V gene TRBV7-9, with D perhaps matching TRBD2 (5 bases). Trimming removed 5 bases at V and 3 bases at J, with 9 bases between. Germline CDR1 SEHNR, CDR2 FQNEAQ (reference sequence). This CDR3 is built from 13 residues. The CDR3 DNA reads as TGTGCCAGCAGCGAACGGGGAACAGATACGCAGTATTTT. Protein product: CASSERGTDTQYF.

This clonotype was counted only a few times. V is TRBV7-2 and J is TRBJ1-6; D is possibly TRBD1 (5 bases). Trimming pared 8 bases from V and 7 bases from J, leaving 15 bases between. The CDR3 is 14 amino acids. Looked up from germline, CDR1 is SGHTA and CDR2 is FQGNSA. The chain's CDR3 is CASGGRVLNSPLHF. CDR3 DNA sequence: TGTGCCAGCGGAGGCAGGGTACTCAATTCACCCCTCCACTTT.

The rearrangement joins TRBV28 to TRBJ2-3, with 7 nucleotides matching TRBD1. The V gene end was trimmed by 4 bases and the J gene end by 4 bases; junction bases not matched to a gene: 8. CDR3 length: 15 amino acids. Germline V CDR1 and CDR2: MDHEN, SYDVKM. CDR3 protein: CASSSGGQAADTQYF. The CDR3 DNA is TGTGCCAGCAGTTCAGGGGGTCAAGCGGCAGATACGCAGTATTTT.

The CDR3 nucleotides are TGTGCCAGCAGTCCGGGGGGTTGGGATGGCTACACCTTC. Translated: CASSPGGWDGYTF. The chain uses TRBV28 and TRBJ1-2, with D tentatively TRBD1 (5 bases). The V gene's germline CDR1 is MDHEN and CDR2 SYDVKM. The CDR3 loop spans 13 amino acids. V lost 5 bases and J 6 bases, leaving 13 bases between the germline ends.

The chain recombines TRBV11-2 with TRBJ2-7, with TRBD1 matching over 9 bases. Germline CDR1 is SGHAT and CDR2 is FQNNGV. The CDR3 is made up of 15 amino acids. J lost 7 bases, V lost 2 bases, and 9 bases had no gene match. The CDR3 nucleotides are TGTGCCAGCAGCTTACCCAACAGGGGGCGGGAAGAGCAGTACTTC. The encoded protein is CASSLPNRGREEQYF.

V and J are TRBV19 and TRBJ2-3, with a weak D call TRBD2 (6 bases). The V end was cut by 3 bases, the J end by 5 bases, with 12 bases between. From germline, CDR1 is LNHDA and CDR2 SQIVND (reference sequence). This CDR3 contains 14 residues. The CDR3 DNA reads as TGTGCCAGTAGTATTCGGGGGAGCCGAGATACGCAGTATTTT. It is translated as CASSIRGSRDTQYF.

This clonotype has only a few counts. The chain is built from TRBV6-5 and TRBJ2-2, with 10 bases aligning to TRBD2. The CDR3 extends over 16 amino acids. Trimming removed 0 bases from V and 4 bases from J; junction bases left unmatched: 2. Germline V gives CDR1 MNHEY, CDR2 SVGAGI. For the CDR3, the DNA is TGTGCCAGCAGTTACTCGACTAGCGGGCCCACCGGGGAGCTGTTTTTT. This gives the protein CASSYSTSGPTGELFF.

In its sample, this clonotype was seen many times. The chain is built from TRBV7-6 and TRBJ1-4; perhaps TRBD1 as D (6 bases). Germline values: CDR1 SGHVS, CDR2 FNYEAQ. This CDR3 is 18 amino acids long. V was pared by 5 bases and J by 0 bases, with 19 bases between. The CDR3 loop reads CASSLLIPGAATNEKLFF. CDR3 DNA: TGTGCCAGCAGCCTACTCATCCCGGGGGCTGCAACTAATGAAAAACTGTTTTTT.

The chain combines TRBV29-1 with TRBJ1-1; D possibly corresponds to TRBD1 (6 bases). This CDR3 has 12 residues. The germline gives CDR1 SQVTM, CDR2 ANQGSEA. Trimming took 4 bases from V and 11 from J, leaving 17 bases between them. CDR3 protein: CSVAGQEIGAFF. The CDR3 coding sequence is TGCAGCGTTGCGGGACAAGAAATCGGGGCTTTCTTT.

The chain is built from TRBV28 and TRBJ2-5; 9 nucleotides match TRBD1. The CDR3 sequence is 14 residues long. V lost 8 bases, J lost 0 bases, and 4 bases stayed unmatched. The V gene's germline CDR1 is MDHEN and CDR2 SYDVKM. The CDR3 nucleotides read TGTGCCAGCCGGACAGGGGTTGACCAAGAGACCCAGTACTTC. Its protein product is CASRTGVDQETQYF.

This clonotype was counted only a few times. This chain uses TRBV25-1 with TRBJ2-5, with 9 bases lining up with TRBD1. V lost 1 base to trimming and J lost 1 base; unmatched junction nucleotides: 1. The CDR3 consists of 15 residues. Germline CDR1 and CDR2: MGHDK and SYGVNS. The CDR3 reads CASSEWGQGQETQYF. DNA of the CDR3: TGTGCCAGCAGTGAATGGGGACAGGGCCAAGAGACCCAGTACTTC.

The rearrangement links TRBV27 to TRBJ1-1; TRBD1 matches at 7 bases. The V gene end was trimmed by 2 bases and the J gene end by 4 bases; junction bases not matched to a gene: 13. The CDR3 totals 17 residues. Germline assignment: CDR1 MNHEY and CDR2 SMNVEV (reference sequence). The CDR3 spells CASSLLPLTGVGTEAFF. CDR3 in DNA: TGTGCCAGCAGTTTACTTCCCCTAACAGGGGTCGGCACTGAAGCTTTCTTT.

Only a few counts were recorded for this clonotype. The V gene is TRBV2, the J gene TRBJ2-3; perhaps TRBD1 as D (6 bases). V shed 6 bases and J shed 8 bases, with 12 bases lying between them. Germline V gene data show CDR1 as SNHLY and CDR2 as FYNNEI. This CDR3 contains 12 residues. CDR3 protein: CASREQGGTQYF. The CDR3 region has the DNA TGTGCCAGCAGAGAACAGGGCGGTACGCAGTATTTT.

This clonotype was counted many times. This chain connects TRBV7-2 to TRBJ2-7; D possibly corresponds to TRBD2 (6 bases). Germline assignment: CDR1 SGHTA and CDR2 FQGNSA. This CDR3 is built from 15 residues. Trimming removed 1 base from V and 3 bases from J, with 13 bases in between. For the CDR3, the DNA is TGTGCCAGCAGCTTAGGGTTGGGGAGGCTCTACGAGCAGTACGTC. It encodes CASSLGLGRLYEQYV.

This chain joins TRBV12-3 or TRBV12-4 and TRBJ2-5; possible D gene TRBD1, 6 bases. There are 13 residues in the CDR3. Deletions cut 5 bases from V and 4 bases from J, with 11 bases between. CDR3: CASSNRARETQYF. CDR3 sequence (DNA): TGTGCCAGCAGTAACAGGGCTAGAGAGACCCAGTACTTC.

The chain combines TRBV6-5 with TRBJ2-7; possible D gene TRBD2, 5 bases. Trimming removed 0 bases at V and 7 bases at J, with 19 bases between. Germline values: CDR1 MNHEY, CDR2 SVGAGI. The CDR3 is 16 amino acids. In nucleotides, the CDR3 is TGTGCCAGCAGTTACTCGGATTCGCGACATCCGGGGGAGCAGTACGTC. This gives the protein CASSYSDSRHPGEQYV.

A few counts support this clonotype. This sequence joins TRBV20-1 and TRBJ2-3; TRBD2 matches 12 bases. This CDR3 is 15 amino acids long. V lost 5 bases to trimming and J lost 6 bases; unmatched junction nucleotides: 9. Germline V lookup: CDR1 DFQATT, CDR2 SNEGSKA (reference sequence). The CDR3 loop reads CSAPDGLAGSDTQYF. CDR3 bases: TGCAGTGCTCCCGACGGACTAGCGGGATCGGATACGCAGTATTTT.

The chain couples TRBV18 to TRBJ1-1; D unclear. This CDR3 is built from 14 residues. Deletions cut 3 bases from V and 1 base from J, with 9 bases between. Germline values: CDR1 KGHSH, CDR2 LQKENI. In nucleotides, the CDR3 is TGTGCCAGCTCACCCCCTGCAGGGAACACTGAAGCTTTCTTT. Translated, it gives CASSPPAGNTEAFF.

The J gene is TRBJ2-5, the V gene TRBV6-6; 10 positions agree with TRBD2. CDR1 is MNHNY, CDR2 SVGAGI, per germline (reference sequence). This CDR3 has 13 amino acids. J lost 1 base, V lost 8 bases, and 1 base had no gene match. The CDR3 reads CASWTSGQETQYF. Here the CDR3 DNA reads TGTGCCAGCTGGACTAGCGGCCAAGAGACCCAGTACTTC.

V gene TRBV7-9 combines with J gene TRBJ1-4; TRBD1 might be the D (5 bases). The germline CDR1 and CDR2 sequences are SEHNR and FQNEAQ (reference sequence). The CDR3 sequence is 15 residues long. Trimming shortened V by 1 base and J by 7 bases, and 13 bases separated the two germline ends. The CDR3 nucleotides are TGTGCCAGCAGCTTAGGACAGTTAAGGAGTGAAAAACTGTTTTTT. Translated, it gives CASSLGQLRSEKLFF.

This clonotype was counted between two and nine times. The J gene is TRBJ2-5, the V gene TRBV20-1; TRBD1 matches 7 bases. CDR1 and CDR2 from the germline V gene are DFQATT and SNEGSKA (reference sequence). Germline trimming cut 5 bases from V and 5 bases from J; bases unmatched to any gene: 11. This CDR3 spans 14 amino acids. CDR3 sequence reads: CSARYRGLRETQYF. The CDR3 DNA is TGCAGTGCTCGGTACAGGGGTTTGAGGGAGACCCAGTACTTC.

The chain has TRBV11-3 and TRBJ2-3; the D gene is possibly TRBD2 (6 bases). V was pared by 5 bases and J by 4 bases, with 19 bases between. Germline CDR1 SGHNT, CDR2 YENEEA. CDR3 size: 16 residues. Here the CDR3 reads CASSETWRDDPDTQYF. The DNA for the CDR3 is TGTGCCAGCAGCGAAACGTGGCGGGATGACCCAGATACGCAGTATTTT.